Detailed here is one T cell receptor (beta chain). The ends were cut back, 6 bases at V and 7 bases at J, with 13 bases in the middle. The germline gives CDR1 MDHEN, CDR2 SYDVKM. The CDR3 has 13 amino acids. Data came from immunoSEQ multiplex PCR; TCRdb stores just in-frame clones and leaves some out. The repertoire holds under 500,000 clones, about 92% seen once, with about 1.6% in the top ten. This sample is part of a study of Ad26.COV2.S vaccination and SARS-CoV-2 variants. Study-level background: The vaccine Ad26.COV2.S was put into the muscle once, or twice with 56 days between.

Indicated treatment: approximately 18 received Ad26.COV2.S at low or high dose, single or two shots; roughly five received placebo; per-sample allocation not given. Sampling occurred on day 63 after the first vaccine or placebo injection. The input for sequencing was peripheral blood, taken in a trial of Ad26.COV2.S vaccine versus placebo. The sequence was collected from a person between 18 and 65 years old who received the Ad26.COV2.S COVID-19 vaccine or a placebo. V is TRBV28 and J is TRBJ1-5; D might be TRBD1 (5 bases). The CDR3 DNA sequence: TGTGCCAGCAGCCCGCCCAGGGACCAGCCCCAGCATTTT. It translates to CASSPPRDQPQHF.